One sample yielded the 9 T cell receptor beta chains listed below, sequenced in a study of breast tumors, draining lymph nodes, adjacent tissues. TCRdb independently ran MiXCR on the multiplex PCR reads; one entry per CDR3 protein. This sample has some 97,000 distinct CDR3 sequences, with roughly 20% found just once. Breast cancer patients provided tissue from their axillary draining lymph nodes. What was sequenced was axillary lymph node tissue. These receptors all come from a female donor with breast cancer. Some clones in this sample may be carry-over from other donors' samples.

This clonotype was detected many times. The V gene is TRBV5-5, the J gene TRBJ2-7, with 8 bases that match TRBD2. Germline V gene sequence: CDR1 SGHKS, CDR2 YYEKEE (reference sequence). The CDR3 consists of 16 residues. V shed 4 bases and J 6 bases; nucleotides not matched to a gene: 15. In DNA, the CDR3 is TGTGCCAGCAGCCTCGAACAAGCGGGGGCCACATTCGAGCAGTACTTC. It yields the protein CASSLEQAGATFEQYF.

This clonotype was counted ten times or more. The DNA of the CDR3 is TGCAGTGCGGGGGGCCTAGAGACCCAGTACTTC. Translation gives CSAGGLETQYF. The rearrangement joins TRBV20-1 to TRBJ2-5; D may correspond to TRBD1 or TRBD2 (6 bases each). The CDR3 runs 11 residues. Germline V gene lookup returns CDR1 DFQATT and CDR2 SNEGSKA (reference sequence). V was cut by 6 bases and J by 4 bases, with 9 bases left in between.

This clonotype has at least ten counts. The CDR3 DNA follows: TGTGCCAGCAGTATGACGACAACTAATGAAAAACTGTTTTTT. This gives the protein CASSMTTTNEKLFF. The rearrangement uses TRBV6-1 and TRBJ1-4; D unresolved. The CDR3 spans 14 residues. V was clipped by 5 bases and J by 0 bases, with 7 bases between them. Germline loops: CDR1 MNHNS, CDR2 SASEGT.

This clonotype was seen at least ten times. The genes are TRBV7-2 and TRBJ2-7, with TRBD1 identical over 11 bases. Germline lookup yields CDR1 SGHTA and CDR2 FQGNSA. Losses at the gene ends were 5 bases for V and 2 bases for J; bases not matched to a gene: 11. The length of the CDR3 is 17 residues. The CDR3 bases are TGTGCCAGCAGCAAAAAAACCGGGACAGGGGGTACCTACGAGCAGTACTTC. This gives the protein CASSKKTGTGGTYEQYF.

As for this clonotype: One base away lies a much larger clone, so this may be a sequencing read error. The chain combines TRBV20-1 with TRBJ2-3; 8 bases match TRBD1. CDR3 length: 16 amino acids. CDR1 and CDR2 (germline): DFQATT, SNEGSKA (reference sequence). The chain's CDR3 is CSAGDRRAGGADTQYF. CDR3 in DNA: TGCAGTGCTGGAGATCGGCGGGCAGGGGGCGCGGATACGCAGTATTTT.

Of note for this clonotype: A much larger clone is a single base away; this may be a read error. No DNA is shown, since the ends of the CDR3 on it are uncertain; the CDR3 is the one TCRdb lists. The V gene is TRBV19, the J gene TRBJ2-1; the listed D gene, TRBD1, was not tested against the DNA. Germline V gene lookup returns CDR1 LNHDA and CDR2 SQIVND (reference sequence). Ends included, the CDR3 has 14 residues. CDR3 protein: CASSIVGGGNERFF.

The chain combines TRBV7-9 with TRBJ2-1; no firm D call. Looked up from germline, CDR1 is SEHNR and CDR2 is FQNEAQ (reference sequence). Deletions cut 5 bases from V and 0 bases from J, with 11 bases between. CDR3 length: 15 amino acids. The CDR3 reads CASSPGLSSYNEQFF. The CDR3 coding sequence is TGTGCCAGCAGCCCCGGCCTGAGCTCCTACAATGAGCAGTTCTTC.

This clonotype was seen ten or more times. The V call is TRBV2, the J call TRBJ2-2; 10 bases align to TRBD1. This CDR3 comprises 15 residues. Per germline, CDR1 SNHLY and CDR2 FYNNEI. The ends lost 4 bases at V and 3 bases at J; junction bases unmatched: 2. CDR3 nucleotide sequence: TGTGCCAGCAGTGGGACAGGGGGTTACACCGGGGAGCTGTTTTTT. Amino acid sequence: CASSGTGGYTGELFF.

This clonotype was seen at least ten times. The V gene is TRBV5-6, the J gene TRBJ1-6; D remains ambiguous. The V end was cut by 3 bases, the J end by 0 bases, with 13 bases between. The germline CDR1 and CDR2 sequences are SGHDT and YYEEEE. There are 17 residues in the CDR3. This CDR3 is CASSSNLRSSYNSPLHF. The DNA for the CDR3 is TGTGCCAGCAGCTCCAACTTAAGGAGCTCCTATAATTCACCCCTCCACTTT.